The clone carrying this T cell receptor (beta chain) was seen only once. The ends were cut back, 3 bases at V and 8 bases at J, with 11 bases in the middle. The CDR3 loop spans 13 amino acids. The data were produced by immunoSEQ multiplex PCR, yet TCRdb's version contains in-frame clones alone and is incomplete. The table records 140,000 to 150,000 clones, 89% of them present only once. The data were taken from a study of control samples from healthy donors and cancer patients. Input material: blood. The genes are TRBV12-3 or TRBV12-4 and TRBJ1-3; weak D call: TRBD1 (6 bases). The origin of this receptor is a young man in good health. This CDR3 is CASSLDSRDTIYF. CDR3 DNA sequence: TGTGCCAGCAGTTTGGACAGCAGGGACACCATATATTTT.